These 6 T cell receptor delta chains came from one sample sequenced in a study of Vδ1+ human thymocytes listed by TCRdb under 2018. On the study overall, not on this receptor specifically: Unlike the oligoclonal repertoires in peripheral blood, the thymic TRG and TRD repertoires appeared highly polyclonal, with Gaussian CDR3 length distributions.

The sequencer listed for this sample is Illumina MiSeq. RNA extraction was performed with the RNeasy mini kit, and reverse transcription was done with Superscript III. Multiplex PCR was used to generate CDR3 amplicons, with pooled V-gene forward primers and a constant-region reverse primer carrying Illumina adaptor overhangs. TCRdb reprocessed the public reads with the caller CATT; rows with the same DNA were merged afterwards. The sample data list 20,000 to 25,000 delta-chain clones, and roughly 8% of these were observed just once. Of the sample, 0.8% to 1% is held by the ten largest clones. Their target antigens are unknown. The specimen was Vdelta1+ gamma-delta thymocytes from the thymus. Read against the paper, the sample's cell subset or site label means: FACS-sorted CD3+ TCRalphabeta- TCRVdelta1+ TCRVdelta2- thymocytes. The source is a child in the first two years of life who had congenital heart surgery.

This clone was seen a handful of times. The rearrangement uses TRDV1 and TRDJ1; TRDD3 matches at 10 bases. CDR3 length: 22 amino acids. Losses at the gene ends were 3 bases for V and 0 bases for J; bases not matched to a gene: 22. Germline-derived CDR1 and CDR2 are TSWWSYY and QGS. This chain's CDR3 is CALGEPFLLTGGSPGDTDKLIF. The DNA of the CDR3 is TGTGCTCTTGGGGAGCCCTTCCTCCTTACTGGGGGATCCCCTGGGGACACCGATAAACTCATCTTT.

This clone appeared a few times. This sequence joins TRDV1 and TRDJ1; possible D gene TRDD3, 5 bases. The germline V gene encodes CDR1 TSWWSYY and CDR2 QGS. This CDR3 contains 16 residues. Trimming cost V 2 bases and J 0 bases, with 13 bases left between them. CDR3 sequence reads: CALGEWGGAYTDKLIF. For the CDR3, the DNA is TGTGCTCTTGGGGAATGGGGAGGGGCGTACACCGATAAACTCATCTTT.

This clone showed up just a few times. The V and J genes are TRDV1 and TRDJ1, with 9 bases that match TRDD2. The J segment lost 0 bases and the V segment lost 2 bases, leaving 16 bases of the junction unmatched. Germline lookup yields CDR1 TSWWSYY and CDR2 QGS. The CDR3 is 20 amino acids. The CDR3 is CALGEDCLPTCTAYTDKLIF. The CDR3 DNA is TGTGCTCTTGGGGAAGACTGCCTTCCTACTTGTACTGCCTACACCGATAAACTCATCTTT.

No call was made for the V gene; the J gene is TRDJ2. The CDR3 loop spans 19 amino acids. CDR3 coding DNA: TGTGCTCTTGGGGAAGGGGGGTGGGGGACCCAACCGAGGACAGCACAACTCTTCTTT. It is translated as CALGEGGWGTQPRTAQLFF.

The gene calls are TRDV2 and TRDJ3; 9 bases are a match to TRDD3. CDR1 is GEAIGNYY and CDR2 is EKD in the germline V gene. The V segment lost 5 bases and the J segment 0 bases; nucleotides outside the gene matches: 10. The CDR3 is made up of 19 amino acids. The CDR3 sequence is CACGCTGGLSSWDTRQMFF. As DNA, the CDR3 is TGTGCCTGTGGTTGTACTGGGGGACTAAGCTCCTGGGACACCCGACAGATGTTTTTC.

The rearrangement uses TRDV1 and TRDJ1; 7 bases agree with TRDD3. There are 19 residues in the CDR3. CDR1 and CDR2 (germline): TSWWSYY, QGS. With V trimmed by 0 bases and J by 7 bases, 20 bases remained unmatched. The CDR3 nucleotides read TGTGCTCTTGGGGAACTTGGTACTTCCCATTGTACTGGGGAGGTTAAACTCATCTTT. Protein: CALGELGTSHCTGEVKLIF.